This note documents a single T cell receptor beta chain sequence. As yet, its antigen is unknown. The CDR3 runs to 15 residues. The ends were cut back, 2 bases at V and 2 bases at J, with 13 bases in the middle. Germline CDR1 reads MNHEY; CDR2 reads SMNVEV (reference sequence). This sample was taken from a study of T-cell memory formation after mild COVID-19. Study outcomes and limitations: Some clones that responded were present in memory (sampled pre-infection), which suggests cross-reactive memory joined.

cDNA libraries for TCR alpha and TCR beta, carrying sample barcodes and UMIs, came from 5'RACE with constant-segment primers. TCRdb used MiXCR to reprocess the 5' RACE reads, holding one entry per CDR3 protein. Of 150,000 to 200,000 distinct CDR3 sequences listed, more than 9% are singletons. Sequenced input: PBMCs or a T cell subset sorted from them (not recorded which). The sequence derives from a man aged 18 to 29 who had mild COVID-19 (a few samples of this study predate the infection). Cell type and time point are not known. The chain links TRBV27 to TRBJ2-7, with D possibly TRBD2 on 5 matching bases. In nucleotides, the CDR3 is TGTGCCAGCAGTTTAGACCTCGGGGATCCCTACGAGCAGTACTTC. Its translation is CASSLDLGDPYEQYF.